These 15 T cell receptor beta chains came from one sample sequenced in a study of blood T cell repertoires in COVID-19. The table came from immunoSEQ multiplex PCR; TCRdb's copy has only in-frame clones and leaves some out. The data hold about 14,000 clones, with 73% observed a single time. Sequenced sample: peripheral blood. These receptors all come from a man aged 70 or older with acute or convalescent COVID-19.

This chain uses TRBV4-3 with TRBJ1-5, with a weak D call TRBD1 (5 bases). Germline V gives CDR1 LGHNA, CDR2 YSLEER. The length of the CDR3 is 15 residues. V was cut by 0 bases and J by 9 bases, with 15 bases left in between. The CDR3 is CASSQDAGSLPPQHF. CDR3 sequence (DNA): TGCGCCAGCAGCCAAGATGCAGGGTCTCTCCCGCCCCAGCATTTT.

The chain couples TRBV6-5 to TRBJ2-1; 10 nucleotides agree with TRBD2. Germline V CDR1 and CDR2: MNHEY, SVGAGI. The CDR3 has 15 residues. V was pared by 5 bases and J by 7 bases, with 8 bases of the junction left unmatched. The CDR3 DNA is TGTGCCAGCAGTCTCATTCAGACTAGCGGGAATGAGCAGTTCTTC. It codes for CASSLIQTSGNEQFF.

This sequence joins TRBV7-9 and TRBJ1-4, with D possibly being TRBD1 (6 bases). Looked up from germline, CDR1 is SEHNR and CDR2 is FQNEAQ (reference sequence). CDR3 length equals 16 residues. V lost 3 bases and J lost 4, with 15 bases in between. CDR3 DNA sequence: TGTGCCAGCAGCTTTGCTGCCCGAGGGGGTAATGAAAAACTGTTTTTT. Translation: CASSFAARGGNEKLFF.

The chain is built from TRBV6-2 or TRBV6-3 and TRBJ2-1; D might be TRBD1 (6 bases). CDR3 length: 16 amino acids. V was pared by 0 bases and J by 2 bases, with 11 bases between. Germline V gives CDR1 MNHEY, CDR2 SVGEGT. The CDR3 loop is CASSYSPGQTYNEQFF. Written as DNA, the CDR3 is TGTGCCAGCAGTTACTCTCCGGGACAAACCTACAATGAGCAGTTCTTC.

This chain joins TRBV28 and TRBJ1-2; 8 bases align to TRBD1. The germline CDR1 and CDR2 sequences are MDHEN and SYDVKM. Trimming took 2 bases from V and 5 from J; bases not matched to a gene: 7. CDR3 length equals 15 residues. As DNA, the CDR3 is TGTGCCAGCAGTTTAGGGCAGGGGGCTTGGTATGGCTACACCTTC. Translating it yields CASSLGQGAWYGYTF.

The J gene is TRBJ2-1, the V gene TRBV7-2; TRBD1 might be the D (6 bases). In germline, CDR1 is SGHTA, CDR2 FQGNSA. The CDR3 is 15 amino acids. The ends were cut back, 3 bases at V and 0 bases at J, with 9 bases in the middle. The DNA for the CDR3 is TGTGCCAGCAGCTTGGGACACAGCTCCTACAATGAGCAGTTCTTC. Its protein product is CASSLGHSSYNEQFF.

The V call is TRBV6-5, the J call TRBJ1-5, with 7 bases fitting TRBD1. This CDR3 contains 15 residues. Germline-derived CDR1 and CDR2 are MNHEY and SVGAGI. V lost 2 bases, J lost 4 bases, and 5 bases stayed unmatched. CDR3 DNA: TGTGCCAGCAGTTACGTCTGGACAGGAAATCAGCCCCAGCATTTT. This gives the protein CASSYVWTGNQPQHF.

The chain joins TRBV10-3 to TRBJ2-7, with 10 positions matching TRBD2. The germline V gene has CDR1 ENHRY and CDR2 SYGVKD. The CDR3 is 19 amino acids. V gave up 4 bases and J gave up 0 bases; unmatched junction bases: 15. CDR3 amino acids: CAISGGVGLAGVISYEQYF. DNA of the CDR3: TGTGCCATCAGTGGAGGAGTGGGGCTAGCGGGGGTTATCTCCTACGAGCAGTACTTC.

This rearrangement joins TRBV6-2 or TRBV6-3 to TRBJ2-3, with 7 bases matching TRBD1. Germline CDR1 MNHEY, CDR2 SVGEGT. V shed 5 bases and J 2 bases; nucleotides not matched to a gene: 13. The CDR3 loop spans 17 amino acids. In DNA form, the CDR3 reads TGTGCCAGCAGTGATCCGACAGGGCAGGCCGTCACAGATACGCAGTATTTT. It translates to CASSDPTGQAVTDTQYF.

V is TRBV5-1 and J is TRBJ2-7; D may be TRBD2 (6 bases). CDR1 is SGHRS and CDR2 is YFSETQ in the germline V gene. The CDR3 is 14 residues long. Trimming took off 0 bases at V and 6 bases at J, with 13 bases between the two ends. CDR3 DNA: TGCGCCAGCAGCTTGGGGGCGGGGTTGATCGAGCAGTACTTC. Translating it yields CASSLGAGLIEQYF.

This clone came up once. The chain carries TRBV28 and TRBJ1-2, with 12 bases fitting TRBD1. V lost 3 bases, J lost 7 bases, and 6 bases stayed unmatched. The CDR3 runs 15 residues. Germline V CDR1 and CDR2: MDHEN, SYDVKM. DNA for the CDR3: TGTGCCAGCAGTTTGTCCGGGACAGGGGGCCGTGGCTACACCTTC. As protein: CASSLSGTGGRGYTF.

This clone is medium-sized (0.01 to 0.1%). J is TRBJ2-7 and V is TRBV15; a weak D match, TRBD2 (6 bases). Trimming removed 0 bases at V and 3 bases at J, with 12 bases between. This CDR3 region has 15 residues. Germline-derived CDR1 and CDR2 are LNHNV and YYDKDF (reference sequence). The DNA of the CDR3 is TGTGCCACCAGCAGAGATGGCGGGATCCTCTACGAGCAGTACTTC. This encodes CATSRDGGILYEQYF.

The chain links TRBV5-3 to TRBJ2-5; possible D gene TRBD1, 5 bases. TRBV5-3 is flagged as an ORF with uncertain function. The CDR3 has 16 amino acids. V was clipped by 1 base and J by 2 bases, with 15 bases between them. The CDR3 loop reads CARSLPTLGPQETQYF. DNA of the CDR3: TGTGCCAGAAGCTTGCCCACCCTGGGGCCACAAGAGACCCAGTACTTC.

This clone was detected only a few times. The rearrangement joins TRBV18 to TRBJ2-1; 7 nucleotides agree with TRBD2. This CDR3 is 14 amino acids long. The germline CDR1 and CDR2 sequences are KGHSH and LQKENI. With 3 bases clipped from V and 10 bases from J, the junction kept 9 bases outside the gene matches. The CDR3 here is CASSPGTSGLEQFF. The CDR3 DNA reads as TGTGCCAGCTCACCTGGGACCTCGGGACTAGAGCAGTTCTTC.

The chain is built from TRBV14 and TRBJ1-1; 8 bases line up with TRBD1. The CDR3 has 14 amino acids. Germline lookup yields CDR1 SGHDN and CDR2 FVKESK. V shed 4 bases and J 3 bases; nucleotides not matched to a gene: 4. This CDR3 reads CASSPQGAYTEAFF. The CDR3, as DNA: TGTGCCAGCAGCCCTCAGGGGGCTTACACTGAAGCTTTCTTT.